This TCR beta chain was profiled in a study of cytomegalovirus exposure and HLA in healthy donors. The PCR had 60 Vbeta and 13 Jbeta primers. Here immunoSEQ multiplex PCR was the method, and the copy in TCRdb shows in-frame clones only, minus some. The sample contains 250,000 or so clones, around 81% of which appear only once. V lost 7 bases and J 5 bases, leaving 21 bases between the germline ends. The CDR3 consists of 16 residues. CDR1 is MNHNY, CDR2 SVGAGI, per germline (reference sequence). V and J are TRBV6-6 and TRBJ2-1, with D possibly matching TRBD2 (5 bases). This receptor was identified in an older woman in good health and CMV-seropositive. Material: PBMCs. The CDR3 region is CASTLTPLRRDNEQFF. In nucleotides, the CDR3 is TGTGCCAGCACCCTCACACCCCTCCGGCGGGACAATGAGCAGTTCTTC.